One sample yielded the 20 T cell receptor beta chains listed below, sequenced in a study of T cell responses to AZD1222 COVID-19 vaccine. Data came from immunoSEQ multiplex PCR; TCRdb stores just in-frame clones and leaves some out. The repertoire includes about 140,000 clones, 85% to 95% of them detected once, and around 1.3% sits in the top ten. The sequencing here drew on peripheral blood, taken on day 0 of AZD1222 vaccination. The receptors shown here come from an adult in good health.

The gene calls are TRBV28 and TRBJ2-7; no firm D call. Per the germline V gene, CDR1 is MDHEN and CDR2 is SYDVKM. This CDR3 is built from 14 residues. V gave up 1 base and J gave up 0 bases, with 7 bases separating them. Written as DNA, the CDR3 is TGTGCCAGCAGTTTATCTAGTTCCTCCTACGAGCAGTACTTC. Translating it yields CASSLSSSSYEQYF.

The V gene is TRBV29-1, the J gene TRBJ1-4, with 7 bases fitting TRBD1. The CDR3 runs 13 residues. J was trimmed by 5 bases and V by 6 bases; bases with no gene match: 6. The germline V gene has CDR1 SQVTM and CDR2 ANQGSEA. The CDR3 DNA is TGCAGCGTGACGACAGGGCTCAATGAAAAACTGTTTTTT. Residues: CSVTTGLNEKLFF.

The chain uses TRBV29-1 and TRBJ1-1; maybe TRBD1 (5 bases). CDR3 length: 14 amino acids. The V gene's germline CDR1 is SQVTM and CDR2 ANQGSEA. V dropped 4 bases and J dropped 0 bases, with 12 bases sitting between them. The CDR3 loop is CSVGPGLLNTEAFF. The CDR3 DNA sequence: TGCAGCGTTGGCCCGGGACTCCTGAACACTGAAGCTTTCTTT.

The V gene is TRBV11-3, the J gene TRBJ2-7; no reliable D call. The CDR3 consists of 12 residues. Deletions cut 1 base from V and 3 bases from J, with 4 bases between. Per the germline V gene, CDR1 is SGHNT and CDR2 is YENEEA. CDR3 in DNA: TGTGCCAGCAGCTTAGGAGACTACGAGCAGTACTTC. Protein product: CASSLGDYEQYF.

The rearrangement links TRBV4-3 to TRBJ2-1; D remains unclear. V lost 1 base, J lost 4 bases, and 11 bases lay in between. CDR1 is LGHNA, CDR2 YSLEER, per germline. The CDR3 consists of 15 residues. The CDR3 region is CASSQGATRYNEQFF. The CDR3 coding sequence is TGCGCCAGCAGCCAAGGAGCGACTCGATACAATGAGCAGTTCTTC.

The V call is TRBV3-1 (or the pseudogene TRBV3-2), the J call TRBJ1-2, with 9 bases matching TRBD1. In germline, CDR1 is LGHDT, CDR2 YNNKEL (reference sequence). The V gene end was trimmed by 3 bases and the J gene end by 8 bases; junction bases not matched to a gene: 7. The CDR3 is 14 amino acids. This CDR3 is CASSHEDRGGGYTF. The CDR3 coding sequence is TGTGCCAGCAGCCATGAGGACAGGGGAGGAGGCTACACCTTC.

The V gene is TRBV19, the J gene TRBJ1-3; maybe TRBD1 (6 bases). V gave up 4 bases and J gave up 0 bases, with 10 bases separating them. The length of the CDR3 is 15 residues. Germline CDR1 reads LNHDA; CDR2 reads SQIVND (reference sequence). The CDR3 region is CASSSQGNSGNTIYF. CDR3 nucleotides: TGTGCCAGTAGTAGTCAGGGGAACTCTGGAAACACCATATATTTT.

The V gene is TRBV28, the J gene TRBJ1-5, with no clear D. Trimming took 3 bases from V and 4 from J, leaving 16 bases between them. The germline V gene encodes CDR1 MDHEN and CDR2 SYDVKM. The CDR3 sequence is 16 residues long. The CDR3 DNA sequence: TGTGCCAGCAGTTTTTACGGGATAAAGTTAAATCAGCCCCAGCATTTT. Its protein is CASSFYGIKLNQPQHF.

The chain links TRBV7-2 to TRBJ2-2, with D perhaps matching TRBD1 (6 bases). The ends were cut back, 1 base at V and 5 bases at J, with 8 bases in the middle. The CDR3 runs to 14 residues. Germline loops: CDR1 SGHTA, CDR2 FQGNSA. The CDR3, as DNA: TGTGCCAGCAGCTTAGTCCAGGGGACCGGGGAGCTGTTTTTT. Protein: CASSLVQGTGELFF.

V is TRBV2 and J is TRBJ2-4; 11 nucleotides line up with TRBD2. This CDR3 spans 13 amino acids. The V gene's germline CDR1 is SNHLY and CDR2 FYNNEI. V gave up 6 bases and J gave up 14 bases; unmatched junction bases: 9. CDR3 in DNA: TGTGCCAGCAGACTACTAGCGGGGGTCCCGGAGTACTTC. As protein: CASRLLAGVPEYF.

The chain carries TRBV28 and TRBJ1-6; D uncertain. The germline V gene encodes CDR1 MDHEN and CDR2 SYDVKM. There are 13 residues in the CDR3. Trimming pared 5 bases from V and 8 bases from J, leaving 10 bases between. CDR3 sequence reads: CASSPPRDSPLHF. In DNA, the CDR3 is TGTGCCAGCAGTCCACCGAGGGATTCACCCCTCCACTTT.

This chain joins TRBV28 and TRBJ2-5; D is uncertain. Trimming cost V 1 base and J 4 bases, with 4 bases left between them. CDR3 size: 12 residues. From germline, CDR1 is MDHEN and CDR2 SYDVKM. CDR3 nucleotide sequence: TGTGCCAGCAGTTTATTAGTAGAGACCCAGTACTTC. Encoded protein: CASSLLVETQYF.

The chain's CDR3 is CASSLGDGQPQHF. The DNA of the CDR3 is TGTGCCAGCAGCTTGGGCGACGGACAGCCCCAGCATTTT. V usage is TRBV5-4 and J usage is TRBJ1-5, with unresolved D. Germline assignment: CDR1 SGHNT and CDR2 YYREEE (reference sequence). This CDR3 spans 13 amino acids. The V and J ends lost 0 bases and 7 bases respectively, with 8 bases between them.

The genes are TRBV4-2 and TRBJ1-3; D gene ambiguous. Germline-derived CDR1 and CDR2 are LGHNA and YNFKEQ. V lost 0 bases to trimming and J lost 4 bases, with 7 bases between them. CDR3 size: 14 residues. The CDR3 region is CASSQDRAGNTIYF. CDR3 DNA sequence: TGTGCCAGCAGCCAAGATCGGGCCGGAAACACCATATATTTT.

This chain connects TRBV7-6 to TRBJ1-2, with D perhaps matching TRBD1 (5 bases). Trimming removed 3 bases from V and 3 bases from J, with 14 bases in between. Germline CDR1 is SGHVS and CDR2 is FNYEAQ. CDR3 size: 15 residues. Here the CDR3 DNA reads TGTGCCAGCAGCTTTGACATAGGGGAGCACTATGGCTACACCTTC. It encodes CASSFDIGEHYGYTF. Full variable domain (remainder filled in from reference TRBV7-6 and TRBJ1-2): GAGVSQSPRYKVTKRGQDVALRCDPISGHVSLYWYRQALGQGPEFLTYFNYEAQQDKSGLPNDRFSAERPEGSISTLTIQRTEQRDSAMYRCASSFDIGEHYGYTFGSGTRLTVV.

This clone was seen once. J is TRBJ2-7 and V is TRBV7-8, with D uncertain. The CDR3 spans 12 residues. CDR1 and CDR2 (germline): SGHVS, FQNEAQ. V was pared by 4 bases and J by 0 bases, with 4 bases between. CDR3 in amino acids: CASSYDSYEQYF. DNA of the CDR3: TGTGCCAGCAGCTATGACTCCTACGAGCAGTACTTC.

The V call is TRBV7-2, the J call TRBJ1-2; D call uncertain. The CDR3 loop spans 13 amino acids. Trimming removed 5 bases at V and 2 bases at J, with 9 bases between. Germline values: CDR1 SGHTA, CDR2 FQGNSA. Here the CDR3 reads CASSQTPNYGYTF. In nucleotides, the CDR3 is TGTGCCAGCAGCCAAACACCGAACTATGGCTACACCTTC.

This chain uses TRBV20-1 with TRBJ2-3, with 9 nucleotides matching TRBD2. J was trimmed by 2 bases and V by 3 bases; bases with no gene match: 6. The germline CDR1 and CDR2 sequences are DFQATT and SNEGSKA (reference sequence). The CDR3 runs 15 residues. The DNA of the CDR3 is TGCAGTGCTAGTCGGCGGGGGGGTGCCACAGATACGCAGTATTTT. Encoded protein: CSASRRGGATDTQYF.

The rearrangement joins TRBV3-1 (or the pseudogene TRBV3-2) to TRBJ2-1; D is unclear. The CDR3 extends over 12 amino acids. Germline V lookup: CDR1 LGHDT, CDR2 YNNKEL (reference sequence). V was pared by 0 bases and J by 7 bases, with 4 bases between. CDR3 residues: CASSQDRNEQFF. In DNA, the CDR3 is TGTGCCAGCAGCCAAGACAGGAATGAGCAGTTCTTC.

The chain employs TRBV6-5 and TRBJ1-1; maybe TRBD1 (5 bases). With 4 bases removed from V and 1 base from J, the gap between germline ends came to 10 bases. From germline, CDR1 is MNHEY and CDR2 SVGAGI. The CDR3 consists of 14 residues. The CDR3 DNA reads TGTGCCAGCAGTTTCTCGGGGGGGAACACTGAAGCTTTCTTT. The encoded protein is CASSFSGGNTEAFF.